Ten or more counts support the clone carrying this TCR beta chain. Samples came from axillary lymph nodes draining the breast cancer. V was shortened by 0 bases and J by 4 bases, with 16 bases between the two germline ends. This CDR3 comprises 16 residues. Germline CDR1 and CDR2: LGHNT and FRNRAP. This record comes from a study of breast tumors, draining lymph nodes, adjacent tissues. MiXCR, applied by TCRdb to the multiplex PCR reads, yields one record per CDR3 protein. The data hold 100,000 to 150,000 distinct CDR3 sequences, with 20% to 25% observed a single time. This receptor was obtained from a female donor with breast cancer. Some clones in this sample may be carry-over from other donors' samples. Input material: axillary lymph node tissue. The chain employs TRBV12-5 and TRBJ2-7, with D perhaps TRBD2 (6 bases). The CDR3 DNA follows: TGTGCTAGTGGTTTGGTACAACGGGAGCTGGAGTACGAGCAGTACTTC. Its protein product is CASGLVQRELEYEQYF.